The 28 T cell receptor beta chains below were found in one sample sequenced in a study of shared clonotypes between healthy human individuals. Only in-frame clones appear in the TCRdb table, and some are missing; sequencing was by immunoSEQ multiplex PCR. The sample holds approximately 180,000 clones, roughly 93% seen once. The sequencing input was naive CD4+ T cells sorted from blood. The subset denotes: CD45RA+ positively selected. The receptors were gathered from a woman younger than 45 in good health.

The CDR3 loop is CASSWRQGAYEQYF. The CDR3 DNA follows: TGTGCCAGCAGTTGGCGACAGGGGGCTTACGAGCAGTACTTC. This sequence joins TRBV6-5 and TRBJ2-7, with 10 nucleotides matching TRBD1. Germline loops: CDR1 MNHEY, CDR2 SVGAGI. Trimming took 4 bases from V and 4 from J; bases not matched to a gene: 4. There are 14 residues in the CDR3.

This chain links TRBV7-2 with TRBJ2-7; D unclear. CDR3 size: 15 residues. Trimming stripped 0 bases from V and 1 base from J, with 10 bases between. The germline V gene encodes CDR1 SGHTA and CDR2 FQGNSA. The CDR3 is CASSLALGPSYEQYF. CDR3 in DNA: TGTGCCAGCAGCTTAGCCCTAGGACCGTCCTACGAGCAGTACTTC. The full variable domain, in which reference TRBV7-2 and TRBJ2-7 provide the parts outside the CDR3, is GAGVSQSPSNKVTEKGKDVELRCDPISGHTALYWYRQSLGQGLEFLIYFQGNSAPDKSGLPSDRFSAERTGGSVSTLTIQRTQQEDSAVYLCASSLALGPSYEQYFGPGTRLTVT.

The chain has TRBV6-5 and TRBJ1-5; 9 bases align to TRBD1. In germline, CDR1 is MNHEY, CDR2 SVGAGI. Germline trimming cut 7 bases from V and 10 bases from J; bases unmatched to any gene: 14. The CDR3 loop spans 15 amino acids. The CDR3 DNA reads as TGTGCCAGCATGCGAGAACCGGGACAGGGTTTACCCCAGCATTTT. Encoded protein: CASMREPGQGLPQHF.

The CDR3 bases are TGTGCCAGCGGACAAACCTATGGCTACACCTTC. Protein product: CASGQTYGYTF. The chain recombines TRBV28 with TRBJ1-2, with TRBD1 as a possible D gene (5 bases). This CDR3 is 11 amino acids long. Germline V gene sequence: CDR1 MDHEN, CDR2 SYDVKM. V dropped 8 bases and J dropped 4 bases, with 8 bases sitting between them.

J is TRBJ1-6 and V is TRBV28; D unresolved. Germline-derived CDR1 and CDR2 are MDHEN and SYDVKM. The CDR3 consists of 13 residues. V lost 6 bases and J 5 bases, leaving 8 bases between the germline ends. The CDR3 loop reads CASRNPNNSPLHF. The CDR3 nucleotides read TGTGCCAGCAGGAACCCGAATAATTCACCCCTCCACTTT. The variable domain in full, with the rest retrieved from reference TRBV28 and TRBJ1-6, is DVKVTQSSRYLVKRTGEKVFLECVQDMDHENMFWYRQDPGLGLRLIYFSYDVKMKEKGDIPEGYSVSREKKERFSLILESASTNQTSMYLCASRNPNNSPLHFGNGTRLTVT.

The rearrangement uses TRBV6-4 and TRBJ2-3, with 11 bases lining up with TRBD2. The ends lost 5 bases at V and 4 bases at J; junction bases unmatched: 8. Per the germline V gene, CDR1 is MRHNA and CDR2 is SNTAGT. The CDR3 covers 16 residues. The CDR3 region has the DNA TGTGCCAGCAGTCCCGGTACTAGCGGGAGTGCAGATACGCAGTATTTT. Its protein is CASSPGTSGSADTQYF.

The chain employs TRBV29-1 and TRBJ1-3; 7 bases fit TRBD1. The CDR3 runs to 17 residues. V shed 3 bases and J 0 bases; nucleotides not matched to a gene: 11. Germline V gives CDR1 SQVTM, CDR2 ANQGSEA. CDR3 sequence: CSVDVTGPFSSGNTIYF. CDR3 DNA: TGCAGCGTTGACGTGACAGGGCCGTTCAGCTCTGGAAACACCATATATTTT.

V is TRBV7-9 and J is TRBJ1-2; 10 bases agree with TRBD1. Germline values: CDR1 SEHNR, CDR2 FQNEAQ (reference sequence). Trimming removed 5 bases from V and 6 bases from J; junction bases left unmatched: 9. This CDR3 is built from 15 residues. Here the CDR3 DNA reads TGTGCCAGCAGCGGAAGACAGGGGGCAGGGGATGGCTACACCTTC. Its translation: CASSGRQGAGDGYTF.

This chain links TRBV19 with TRBJ2-5; TRBD1 matches at 8 bases. The J call could be wrong; TRBJ2-7 is a better fit for the DNA end. The CDR3 loop spans 15 amino acids. In germline, CDR1 is LNHDA, CDR2 SQIVND (reference sequence). The CDR3 region has the DNA TGTGCCAGTAGAATGGTGGGGACAGGAAACTACGAGCAGTACTTC. It encodes CASRMVGTGNYEQYF.

The J gene is TRBJ2-5, the V gene TRBV5-1; 7 bases align to TRBD1. Germline V gene sequence: CDR1 SGHRS, CDR2 YFSETQ. The CDR3 has 14 amino acids. Trimming at V came to 4 bases and at J to 6 bases, leaving 9 bases not matched to a gene. The CDR3 protein is CASSLSDRVQTQYF. CDR3 DNA: TGCGCCAGCAGCCTGAGCGACAGGGTGCAGACCCAGTACTTC.

The chain is built from TRBV28 and TRBJ2-3; no reliable D call. Germline CDR1 MDHEN, CDR2 SYDVKM. V lost 5 bases to trimming and J lost 8 bases, with 11 bases between them. CDR3 length equals 12 residues. The CDR3 nucleotides read TGTGCCAGCAGTCCCACGAAGGTTACGCAGTATTTT. It translates to CASSPTKVTQYF.

V usage is TRBV18 and J usage is TRBJ1-1, with D perhaps TRBD1 (6 bases). Trimming shortened V by 5 bases and J by 3 bases, and 13 bases separated the two germline ends. In germline, CDR1 is KGHSH, CDR2 LQKENI. The CDR3 sequence is 14 residues long. Written as DNA, the CDR3 is TGTGCCAGCTCAACCAGGGCAGGGGACACTGAAGCTTTCTTT. Protein: CASSTRAGDTEAFF.

The CDR3, as DNA: TGTGCCAGCAGCTTGATAGGTGGGCGCCCGGAGACCCAGTACTTC. It is translated as CASSLIGGRPETQYF. This rearrangement joins TRBV5-4 to TRBJ2-5; D not certain. V lost 1 base and J 5 bases, leaving 15 bases between the germline ends. The CDR3 has 15 residues. Looked up from germline, CDR1 is SGHNT and CDR2 is YYREEE (reference sequence).

This chain connects TRBV25-1 to TRBJ2-3, with 10 bases fitting TRBD2. Germline lookup yields CDR1 MGHDK and CDR2 SYGVNS. Trimming cost V 4 bases and J 0 bases; bases outside gene matches: 7. The CDR3 extends over 17 amino acids. The CDR3 bases are TGTGCCAGCAGTGTAGCCCTAGCGGGAGAGAGCACAGATACGCAGTATTTT. Protein product: CASSVALAGESTDTQYF.

The chain joins TRBV29-1 to TRBJ1-2; 8 bases are a match to TRBD1. The CDR3 has 11 amino acids. Per the germline V gene, CDR1 is SQVTM and CDR2 is ANQGSEA. V lost 7 bases to trimming and J lost 6 bases; unmatched junction nucleotides: 4. In DNA, the CDR3 is TGCAGCGAGGGGACAGGCCATGGCTACACCTTC. This translates into CSEGTGHGYTF.

The genes are TRBV7-2 and TRBJ2-5, with 13 nucleotides matching TRBD2. The DNA end lines up better with TRBJ2-7; the J call may be wrong. The CDR3 is made up of 16 amino acids. Germline V gene data show CDR1 as SGHTA and CDR2 as FQGNSA. CDR3 sequence reads: CASSLGGTSGTYEQYF. The CDR3 DNA reads TGTGCCAGCAGCTTGGGGGGGACTAGCGGGACCTACGAGCAGTACTTC.

The V and J genes are TRBV28 and TRBJ1-4; 10 bases match TRBD1. The germline V gene encodes CDR1 MDHEN and CDR2 SYDVKM. This CDR3 comprises 15 residues. J was trimmed by 7 bases and V by 3 bases; bases with no gene match: 5. The CDR3 is CASSFSGTGAEKLFF. CDR3 nucleotide sequence: TGTGCCAGCAGTTTTTCAGGGACAGGGGCTGAAAAACTGTTTTTT.

The J gene is TRBJ1-1, the V gene TRBV11-1; D is possibly TRBD1 (6 bases). The CDR3 loop spans 14 amino acids. Trimming took off 5 bases at V and 5 bases at J, with 15 bases between the two ends. The germline CDR1 and CDR2 sequences are SGHAT and FQDESV (reference sequence). The CDR3 nucleotides are TGTGCCAGCAGCCCGCCACCCCAGGGGACTGAAGCTTTCTTT. As protein: CASSPPPQGTEAFF. Complete variable domain (other parts from reference TRBV11-1 and TRBJ1-1): EAEVAQSPRYKITEKSQAVAFWCDPISGHATLYWYRQILGQGPELLVQFQDESVVDDSQLPKDRFSAERLKGVDSTLKIQPAELGDSAMYLCASSPPPQGTEAFFGQGTRLTVV.

The chain uses TRBV4-2 and TRBJ2-3; D may correspond to TRBD1 or TRBD2 (6 bases each). V lost 5 bases and J lost 2, with 20 bases in between. The CDR3 covers 17 residues. Germline V gene sequence: CDR1 LGHNA, CDR2 YNFKEQ. The CDR3 DNA is TGTGCCAGCAGCTTAGGAGGGGGGAGTGGGGACACAGATACGCAGTATTTT. It codes for CASSLGGGSGDTDTQYF.

V is TRBV28 and J is TRBJ1-6; 8 positions agree with TRBD1. Germline CDR1 is MDHEN and CDR2 is SYDVKM. V lost 5 bases, J lost 9 bases, and 6 bases stayed unmatched. The CDR3 totals 14 residues. CDR3 DNA: TGTGCCAGCAGTCGACAGGGGATCGGTTCACCCCTCCACTTT. Amino acid sequence: CASSRQGIGSPLHF.

The chain recombines TRBV7-2 with TRBJ1-2; D perhaps matches TRBD1 (5 bases). The CDR3 contains 13 residues. Trimming cost V 5 bases and J 3 bases, with 10 bases left between them. Germline V gives CDR1 SGHTA, CDR2 FQGNSA. The CDR3 DNA reads TGTGCCAGCAGCCCGGGACTGTACTATGGCTACACCTTC. It codes for CASSPGLYYGYTF.

The chain combines TRBV5-1 with TRBJ2-7; TRBD1 aligns across 8 bases. V trimming: 4 bases; J trimming: 0 bases; junction bases outside the gene matches: 3. CDR1 and CDR2 from the germline V gene are SGHRS and YFSETQ. This CDR3 region has 14 residues. The CDR3: CASSVQGDSYEQYF. CDR3 coding DNA: TGCGCCAGCAGCGTACAGGGGGACTCCTACGAGCAGTACTTC.

This clone was seen a single time. The V gene is TRBV7-9, the J gene TRBJ2-5; D unclear. The assigned J gene may be wrong: the sequence end matches TRBJ2-7 better. This CDR3 has 13 residues. Per the germline V gene, CDR1 is SEHNR and CDR2 is FQNEAQ (reference sequence). The chain's CDR3 is CASSFDTPYEQYF. The CDR3 DNA sequence: TGTGCCAGCAGCTTTGACACCCCCTACGAGCAGTACTTC.

The chain links TRBV7-6 to TRBJ2-3; unclear D gene. CDR1 SGHVS and CDR2 FNYEAQ come from the germline V gene. This CDR3 region has 14 residues. Trimming took 1 base from V and 2 from J, leaving 7 bases between them. CDR3 loop: CASSLEYNTDTQYF. CDR3 DNA sequence: TGTGCCAGCAGCTTAGAGTACAACACAGATACGCAGTATTTT.

The chain carries TRBV4-1 and TRBJ2-1, with 11 bases lining up with TRBD2. Per germline, CDR1 MGHRA and CDR2 YSYEKL. Trimming cost V 3 bases and J 9 bases; bases outside gene matches: 7. This CDR3 spans 15 amino acids. CDR3 residues: CASSQITSGSAEQFF. CDR3 DNA sequence: TGCGCCAGCAGCCAGATAACTAGCGGGAGTGCTGAGCAGTTCTTC.

The chain's CDR3 is CALEVGGEQPQHF. The CDR3 bases are TGTGCTTTGGAGGTAGGGGGAGAACAGCCCCAGCATTTT. The chain is built from TRBV30 and TRBJ1-5; possible D gene TRBD1, 6 bases. The germline CDR1 and CDR2 sequences are GTSNPN and SVGIG (reference sequence). The CDR3 is 13 residues long.

The chain uses TRBV11-2 and TRBJ1-6; D remains unclear. The CDR3 is 12 amino acids. From germline, CDR1 is SGHAT and CDR2 FQNNGV. The V end was cut by 4 bases, the J end by 10 bases, with 8 bases between. This CDR3 reads CASSYDTSPLHF. Here the CDR3 DNA reads TGTGCCAGCAGCTACGACACATCACCCCTCCACTTT.

The rearrangement uses TRBV28 and TRBJ2-1; D tentatively fits TRBD1 or TRBD2 (6 bases each). V lost 5 bases and J lost 0, with 14 bases in between. Germline values: CDR1 MDHEN, CDR2 SYDVKM. The CDR3 is made up of 16 amino acids. Here the CDR3 reads CASSTPGAGSYNEQFF. Written as DNA, the CDR3 is TGTGCCAGCAGTACACCGGGGGCAGGCTCCTACAATGAGCAGTTCTTC.